One sample yielded the 28 T cell receptor beta chains listed below, sequenced in a study of technical replicates of blood from several donors. The repertoire was sequenced with immunoSEQ multiplex PCR; TCRdb's copy has only in-frame clones and lacks some. The sample carries tens of thousands of clones, more than 90% recorded once. Sample: T cells isolated from PBMCs. The receptors here all came from a human donor in good health.

The chain has TRBV28 and TRBJ2-1; D is possibly TRBD2 (6 bases). Germline V gene lookup returns CDR1 MDHEN and CDR2 SYDVKM. The V gene lost 5 bases and the J gene lost 9 bases, with 17 bases spanning the gap. CDR3 length: 14 amino acids. The CDR3 loop is CASSKVGSFGEQFF. As DNA, the CDR3 is TGTGCCAGCAGTAAAGTCGGGAGTTTTGGTGAGCAGTTCTTC.

This chain connects TRBV29-1 to TRBJ1-2; 8 bases align to TRBD1. The CDR3 is 13 amino acids. The ends lost 4 bases at V and 4 bases at J; junction bases unmatched: 5. Per germline, CDR1 SQVTM and CDR2 ANQGSEA. CDR3 nucleotide sequence: TGCAGCGTTGCTGGGACAGGCGGCTATGGCTACACCTTC. Translated, it gives CSVAGTGGYGYTF.

The rearrangement joins TRBV5-1 to TRBJ1-3; 8 nucleotides align to TRBD1. V lost 4 bases, J lost 0 bases, and 3 bases stayed unmatched. From germline, CDR1 is SGHRS and CDR2 YFSETQ. CDR3 length equals 15 residues. CDR3 amino acids: CASSPQGASGNTIYF. The CDR3 coding sequence is TGCGCCAGCAGCCCCCAGGGGGCCTCTGGAAACACCATATATTTT.

This clone has a handful of counts. The rearrangement links TRBV30 to TRBJ1-4, with D hard to call. The CDR3 contains 12 residues. CDR1 is GTSNPN, CDR2 SVGIG, per germline (reference sequence). V shed 7 bases and J shed 6 bases, with 12 bases lying between them. CDR3: CASGLRHEKLFF. The CDR3 coding sequence is TGTGCCTCGGGATTAAGGCATGAAAAACTGTTTTTT.

This clone is a singleton in its sample. The chain carries TRBV18 and TRBJ1-6; D is possibly TRBD1 (5 bases). Germline assignment: CDR1 KGHSH and CDR2 LQKENI. The CDR3 sequence is 16 residues long. The V end lost 3 bases, the J end lost 9 bases, and 18 bases lay between the germline ends. The CDR3 reads CASSPRAGSGGSPLHF. The DNA of the CDR3 is TGTGCCAGCTCACCTCGGGCGGGGTCTGGGGGTTCACCCCTCCACTTT.

The chain has TRBV6-1 and TRBJ1-1; the D gene is possibly TRBD1 (6 bases). The CDR3 totals 14 residues. V lost 7 bases and J 6 bases, leaving 18 bases between the germline ends. Per the germline V gene, CDR1 is MNHNS and CDR2 is SASEGT. CDR3 loop: CASTINRGGAEAFF. CDR3 sequence (DNA): TGTGCCAGCACCATTAATAGGGGGGGGGCTGAAGCTTTCTTT.

The count of this clone is one. The chain uses TRBV7-2 and TRBJ2-5; 7 positions match TRBD2. The J segment lost 7 bases and the V segment lost 5 bases, leaving 10 bases of the junction unmatched. Germline CDR1 reads SGHTA; CDR2 reads FQGNSA. The CDR3 has 14 amino acids. CDR3 sequence (DNA): TGTGCCAGCAGCGCCGCGGGGGTGGGGAGGACCCAGTACTTC. Its protein is CASSAAGVGRTQYF.

V and J are TRBV6-1 and TRBJ1-2; 7 nucleotides match TRBD1. Germline CDR1 MNHNS, CDR2 SASEGT. The CDR3 runs to 13 residues. With V trimmed by 2 bases and J by 4 bases, 1 base remained unmatched. Here the CDR3 reads CASSEHRGYGYTF. In DNA, the CDR3 is TGTGCCAGCAGTGAACACAGGGGCTATGGCTACACCTTC.

CDR3 nucleotides: TGTGCCAGCAGACCCGGACAGGGAAGAAACACCATATATTTT. It yields the protein CASRPGQGRNTIYF. The rearrangement uses TRBV2 and TRBJ1-3; 8 nucleotides agree with TRBD1. The ends lost 6 bases at V and 5 bases at J; junction bases unmatched: 6. The CDR3 sequence is 14 residues long. Germline-derived CDR1 and CDR2 are SNHLY and FYNNEI.

This rearrangement joins TRBV4-1 to TRBJ2-3, with 8 positions matching TRBD2. The CDR3 is made up of 16 amino acids. In germline, CDR1 is MGHRA, CDR2 YSYEKL. Trimming took 4 bases from V and 3 from J; bases not matched to a gene: 9. CDR3: CASSRLAGSLTDTQYF. DNA for the CDR3: TGCGCCAGCAGCCGATTAGCGGGGAGCCTTACAGATACGCAGTATTTT.

This chain links TRBV29-1 with TRBJ1-4; D remains unclear. The CDR3 has 13 amino acids. The germline V gene has CDR1 SQVTM and CDR2 ANQGSEA. The V and J ends lost 5 bases and 12 bases respectively, with 19 bases between them. CDR3 protein: CSVISSPVGELFF. CDR3 sequence (DNA): TGCAGCGTTATATCCTCACCCGTCGGAGAACTGTTTTTT.

The chain carries TRBV5-4 and TRBJ1-2; weak D call: TRBD1 (5 bases). Germline values: CDR1 SGHNT, CDR2 YYREEE (reference sequence). The CDR3 contains 13 residues. Trimming pared 3 bases from V and 1 base from J, leaving 7 bases between. The CDR3 sequence is CASSSDSNYGYTF. CDR3 sequence (DNA): TGTGCCAGCAGCTCCGACAGTAACTATGGCTACACCTTC.

The CDR3 reads CASSHTRFFAGQVNYGYTF. As DNA, the CDR3 is TGCGCCAGCAGCCATACCAGGTTTTTCGCGGGACAGGTCAACTATGGCTACACCTTC. This sequence joins TRBV4-1 and TRBJ1-2; TRBD1 agrees at 8 bases. V gave up 3 bases and J gave up 2 bases; unmatched junction bases: 17. Germline CDR1 is MGHRA and CDR2 is YSYEKL. The CDR3 runs to 19 residues.

This sequence joins TRBV2 and TRBJ2-3, with 8 bases matching TRBD1. From germline, CDR1 is SNHLY and CDR2 FYNNEI. Unmatched junction bases numbered 6, after V lost 10 bases and J lost 0 bases. The CDR3 length is 14 residues. The CDR3 is CATLGDRSTDTQYF. CDR3 sequence (DNA): TGTGCCACCTTAGGGGACAGGAGCACAGATACGCAGTATTTT.

This chain links TRBV6-1 with TRBJ1-1; D may be TRBD1 (6 bases). Trimming shortened V by 3 bases and J by 5 bases, and 13 bases separated the two germline ends. The CDR3 has 14 residues. Germline loops: CDR1 MNHNS, CDR2 SASEGT. The chain's CDR3 is CASSEERGLTEAFF. The CDR3 bases are TGTGCCAGCAGTGAGGAAAGGGGGTTAACTGAAGCTTTCTTT.

The V and J genes are TRBV19 and TRBJ2-2; TRBD2 agrees at 11 bases. The junction had 15 bases not matched to a gene; V was cut back by 4 bases and J by 2 bases. CDR3 length: 20 residues. CDR1 LNHDA and CDR2 SQIVND come from the germline V gene (reference sequence). CDR3 sequence: CASSTVAGGGVVLNTGELFF. As DNA, the CDR3 is TGTGCCAGTAGTACTGTAGCGGGAGGGGGCGTCGTACTAAACACCGGGGAGCTGTTTTTT.

This clone was recorded once. The genes are TRBV6-5 and TRBJ1-5, with D perhaps matching TRBD1 (6 bases). V dropped 2 bases and J dropped 11 bases, with 19 bases sitting between them. The CDR3 sequence is 15 residues long. Germline loops: CDR1 MNHEY, CDR2 SVGAGI. The CDR3, as DNA: TGTGCCAGCAGTTACAGGGAGGGGACAAATCAAGCCCAGCATTTT. Translated, it gives CASSYREGTNQAQHF.

This clone was seen once. The V call is TRBV20-1, the J call TRBJ2-7; D gene uncertain. CDR3 size: 11 residues. V was cut by 5 bases and J by 7 bases, with 12 bases left in between. Germline lookup yields CDR1 DFQATT and CDR2 SNEGSKA (reference sequence). CDR3 residues: CSAPPVREQYF. CDR3 DNA sequence: TGCAGTGCTCCCCCGGTTCGAGAGCAGTACTTC.

The chain links TRBV28 to TRBJ1-5; D is uncertain. The CDR3 consists of 14 residues. Per the germline V gene, CDR1 is MDHEN and CDR2 is SYDVKM. Trimming cost V 4 bases and J 15 bases, with 22 bases left between them. CDR3: CASSSLMGASSRHF. CDR3 DNA: TGTGCCAGCAGTTCCCTAATGGGCGCCAGCAGCCGGCATTTT.

This chain joins TRBV13 and TRBJ2-1; possibly TRBD1 for D (5 bases). CDR1 PRHDT and CDR2 FYEKMQ come from the germline V gene (reference sequence). V lost 6 bases to trimming and J lost 6 bases, with 24 bases between them. The CDR3 is made up of 17 amino acids. In DNA form, the CDR3 reads TGTGCCAGCAGGCTTATCTTACAGGTTGGATCACCCAATGAGCAGTTCTTC. Translated: CASRLILQVGSPNEQFF.

The genes are TRBV29-1 and TRBJ2-1; TRBD1 agrees at 7 bases. The CDR3 length is 13 residues. The junction had 9 bases not matched to a gene; V was cut back by 8 bases and J by 5 bases. Germline CDR1 reads SQVTM; CDR2 reads ANQGSEA. This CDR3 reads CSQRQGANNEQFF. CDR3 coding DNA: TGCAGCCAAAGACAGGGAGCGAACAATGAGCAGTTCTTC.

The V call is TRBV29-1, the J call TRBJ1-2, with D maybe TRBD1 (5 bases). Germline CDR1 reads SQVTM; CDR2 reads ANQGSEA. V lost 3 bases, J lost 4 bases, and 12 bases lay in between. This CDR3 spans 13 amino acids. The CDR3: CSVEAGHSYGYTF. CDR3 in DNA: TGCAGCGTTGAGGCAGGGCATAGCTATGGCTACACCTTC. Full variable domain (remainder filled in from reference TRBV29-1 and TRBJ1-2): SAVISQKPSRDICQRGTSLTIQCQVDSQVTMMFWYRQQPGQSLTLIATANQGSEATYESGFVIDKFPISRPNLTFSTLTVSNMSPEDSSIYLCSVEAGHSYGYTFGSGTRLTVV.

V gene TRBV11-2 combines with J gene TRBJ2-3, with 9 bases aligning to TRBD2. CDR1 is SGHAT, CDR2 FQNNGV, per germline. Trimming removed 0 bases from V and 2 bases from J; junction bases left unmatched: 15. The length of the CDR3 is 20 residues. The CDR3 nucleotides are TGTGCCAGCAGCTTAGATAGGCTAGCGGGATGGGTGGATTTCACAGATACGCAGTATTTT. This codes for CASSLDRLAGWVDFTDTQYF.

This rearrangement joins TRBV10-3 to TRBJ2-2, with 15 bases identical to TRBD2. This CDR3 contains 17 residues. Trimming took 8 bases from V and 0 from J; bases not matched to a gene: 4. In germline, CDR1 is ENHRY, CDR2 SYGVKD. The CDR3 bases are TGTGCCATCGGGGGACTAGCGGGAGGAACGAACACCGGGGAGCTGTTTTTT. It translates to CAIGGLAGGTNTGELFF.

The CDR3: CAWSTLGTAELRDEQFF. Here the CDR3 DNA reads TGTGCCTGGAGTACCTTAGGGACAGCGGAATTAAGGGATGAGCAGTTCTTC. This chain links TRBV30 with TRBJ2-1; TRBD1 agrees at 7 bases. J was trimmed by 8 bases and V by 2 bases; bases with no gene match: 18. Germline V gives CDR1 GTSNPN, CDR2 SVGIG (reference sequence). The CDR3 is 17 residues long.

DNA of the CDR3: TGTGCCAGCAGTTTGGGGACAGGACGCACTGAAGCTTTCTTT. Translating gives CASSLGTGRTEAFF. V gene TRBV27 combines with J gene TRBJ1-1, with TRBD1 matching 8 bases. Losses at the gene ends were 3 bases for V and 4 bases for J; bases not matched to a gene: 4. The CDR3 sequence is 14 residues long. In germline, CDR1 is MNHEY, CDR2 SMNVEV (reference sequence).

The sample holds a few counts of this clone. This chain joins TRBV11-3 and TRBJ1-1; D not resolved. The V and J ends lost 2 bases and 4 bases respectively, with 8 bases between them. This CDR3 has 13 residues. Per germline, CDR1 SGHNT and CDR2 YENEEA. This CDR3 is CASSLTASTEAFF. CDR3 nucleotide sequence: TGTGCCAGCAGCTTAACAGCCAGCACTGAAGCTTTCTTT.

The chain links TRBV6-5 to TRBJ1-3; no definite D call. Trimming took off 0 bases at V and 0 bases at J, with 9 bases between the two ends. The CDR3 spans 16 residues. Looked up from germline, CDR1 is MNHEY and CDR2 is SVGAGI. The CDR3 bases are TGTGCCAGCAGTTACTCTCAAGCCTACTCTGGAAACACCATATATTTT. This encodes CASSYSQAYSGNTIYF.